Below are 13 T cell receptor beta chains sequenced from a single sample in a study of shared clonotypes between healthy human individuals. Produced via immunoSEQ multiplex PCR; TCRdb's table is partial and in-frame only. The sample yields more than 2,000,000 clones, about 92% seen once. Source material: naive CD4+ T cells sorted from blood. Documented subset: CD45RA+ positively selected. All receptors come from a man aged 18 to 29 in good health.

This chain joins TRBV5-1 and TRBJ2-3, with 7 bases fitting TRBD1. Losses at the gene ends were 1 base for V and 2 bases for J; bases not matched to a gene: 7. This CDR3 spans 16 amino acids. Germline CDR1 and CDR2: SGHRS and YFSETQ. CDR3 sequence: CASSLMTGIYTDTQYF. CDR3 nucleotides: TGCGCCAGCAGCTTGATGACAGGGATTTACACAGATACGCAGTATTTT.

The CDR3 DNA reads TGTGCCAGCAGCTATGAAGAAAGGACAGGGCGAACCGGGGAGCTGTTTTTT. Its protein product is CASSYEERTGRTGELFF. V gene TRBV11-2 combines with J gene TRBJ2-2; TRBD1 aligns across 8 bases. This CDR3 is 17 amino acids long. V shed 4 bases and J 5 bases; nucleotides not matched to a gene: 12. Per the germline V gene, CDR1 is SGHAT and CDR2 is FQNNGV.

The CDR3 DNA reads TGTGCCAGCTCACCATTCAAACGGACAGGGAGAGAGACCCAGTACTTC. This sequence encodes CASSPFKRTGRETQYF. This chain connects TRBV18 to TRBJ2-5; TRBD1 matches 8 bases. CDR3 length: 16 amino acids. The V and J ends lost 2 bases and 4 bases, in that order; junction bases with no gene match: 9. The germline gives CDR1 KGHSH, CDR2 LQKENI. The variable domain in full, completed from reference TRBV18 and TRBJ2-5, reads NAGVMQNPRHLVRRRGQEARLRCSPMKGHSHVYWYRQLPEEGLKFMVYLQKENIIDESGMPKERFSAEFPKEGPSILRIQQVVRGDSAAYFCASSPFKRTGRETQYFGPGTRLLVL.

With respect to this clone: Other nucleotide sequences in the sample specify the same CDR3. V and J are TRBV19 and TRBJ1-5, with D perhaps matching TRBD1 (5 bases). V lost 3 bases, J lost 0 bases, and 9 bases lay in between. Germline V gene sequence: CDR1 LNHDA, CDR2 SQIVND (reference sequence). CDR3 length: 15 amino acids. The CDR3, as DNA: TGTGCCAGTAGTATCGGGGGTTATAGCAATCAGCCCCAGCATTTT. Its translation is CASSIGGYSNQPQHF.

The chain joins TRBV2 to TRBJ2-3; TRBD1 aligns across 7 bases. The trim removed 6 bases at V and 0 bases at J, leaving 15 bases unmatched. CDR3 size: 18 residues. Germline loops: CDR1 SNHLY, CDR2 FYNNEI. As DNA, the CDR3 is TGTGCCAGCAGCATCCGGGACAGACAGTTAATTAGCACAGATACGCAGTATTTT. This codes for CASSIRDRQLISTDTQYF.

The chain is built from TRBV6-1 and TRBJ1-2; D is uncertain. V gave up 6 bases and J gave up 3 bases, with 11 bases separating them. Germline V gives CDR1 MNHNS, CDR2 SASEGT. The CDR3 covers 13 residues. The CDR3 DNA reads TGTGCCAGCAGGGCAGACACCGACTATGGCTACACCTTC. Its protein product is CASRADTDYGYTF.

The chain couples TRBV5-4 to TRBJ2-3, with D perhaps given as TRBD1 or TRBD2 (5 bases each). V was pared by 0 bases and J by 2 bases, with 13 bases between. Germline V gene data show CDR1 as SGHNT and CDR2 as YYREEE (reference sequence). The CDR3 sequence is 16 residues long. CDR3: CASSLATGTNTDTQYF. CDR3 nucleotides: TGTGCCAGCAGCTTGGCTACCGGGACGAACACAGATACGCAGTATTTT.

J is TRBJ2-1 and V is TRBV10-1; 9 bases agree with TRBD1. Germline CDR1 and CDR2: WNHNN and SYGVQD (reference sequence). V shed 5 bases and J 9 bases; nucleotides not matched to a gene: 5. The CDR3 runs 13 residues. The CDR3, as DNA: TGCGCCAGCAGTAGGGACAGGGTGGGTGAGCAGTTCTTC. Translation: CASSRDRVGEQFF.

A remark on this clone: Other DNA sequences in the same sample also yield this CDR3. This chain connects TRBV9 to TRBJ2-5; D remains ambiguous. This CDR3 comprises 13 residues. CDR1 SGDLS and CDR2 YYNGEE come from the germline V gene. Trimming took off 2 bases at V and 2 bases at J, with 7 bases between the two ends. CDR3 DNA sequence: TGTGCCAGCAGCGTGGCCCCTCAAGAGACCCAGTACTTC. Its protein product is CASSVAPQETQYF. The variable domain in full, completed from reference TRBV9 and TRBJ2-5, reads DSGVTQTPKHLITATGQRVTLRCSPRSGDLSVYWYQQSLDQGLQFLIQYYNGEERAKGNILERFSAQQFPDLHSELNLSSLELGDSALYFCASSVAPQETQYFGPGTRLLVL.

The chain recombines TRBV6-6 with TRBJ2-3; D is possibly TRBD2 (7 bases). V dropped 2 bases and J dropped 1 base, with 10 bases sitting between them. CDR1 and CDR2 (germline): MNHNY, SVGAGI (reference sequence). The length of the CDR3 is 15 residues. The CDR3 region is CASSYGGGGTDTQYF. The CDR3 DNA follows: TGTGCCAGCAGTTACGGAGGGGGGGGCACAGATACGCAGTATTTT.

CDR3 DNA sequence: TGTGCCAGCAGTTTAGGCAGGGTGAGCAGTTCCTATAATTCACCCCTCCACTTT. Amino acids: CASSLGRVSSSYNSPLHF. The chain uses TRBV28 and TRBJ1-6, with D perhaps TRBD1 (5 bases). Trimming shortened V by 2 bases and J by 1 base, and 15 bases separated the two germline ends. Germline CDR1 reads MDHEN; CDR2 reads SYDVKM. The CDR3 has 18 amino acids.

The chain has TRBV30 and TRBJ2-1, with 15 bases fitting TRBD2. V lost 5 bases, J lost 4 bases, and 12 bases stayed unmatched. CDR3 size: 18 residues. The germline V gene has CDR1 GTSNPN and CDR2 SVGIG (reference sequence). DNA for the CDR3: TGTGCCTGGGGCGGGACTAGCGGGGGGCGAGACCATTACAATGAGCAGTTCTTC. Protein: CAWGGTSGGRDHYNEQFF.

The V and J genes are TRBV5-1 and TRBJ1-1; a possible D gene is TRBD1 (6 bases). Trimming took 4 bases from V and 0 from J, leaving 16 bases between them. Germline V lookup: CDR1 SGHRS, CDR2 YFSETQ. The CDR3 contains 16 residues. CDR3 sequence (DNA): TGCGCCAGCAGCACTGGACAGAAAAGTATGAACACTGAAGCTTTCTTT. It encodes CASSTGQKSMNTEAFF.